This T cell receptor beta chain was found in a study of human T cells and chemical hapten exposure. Study at large: Sensitizing treatment utilized 2% DPC over a roughly 2 cm by roughly 2 cm portion of upper inner arm skin. Patch tests put 0.01% DPC on the upper back, read at 6 days.

Notes on the study in general: Donors were affected by alopecia, so their immune reaction might vary from that of healthy individuals.

V gave up 3 bases and J gave up 8 bases; unmatched junction bases: 4. Per germline, CDR1 MGHDK and CDR2 SYGVNS. CDR3 length: 13 residues. This clonotype was seen ten or more times. The antigen remains undetermined. One entry per CDR3 protein, called by TCRdb with MiXCR from the RACE reads. The data contain 350,000 to 450,000 distinct CDR3 sequences, roughly 5% of them seen just once; the ten biggest clones take up about 2.5%. Time point of the sample: pre-sensitization, week 0. Treatment in this sample: therapeutic diphenylcyclopropenone sensitization with weekly scalp DPC. The chain couples TRBV25-1 to TRBJ1-2; 9 positions match TRBD1. The source was whole blood, collected in connection with sensitization to the hapten diphenylcyclopropenone (DPC). The clonotype was recovered from a woman aged 50 to 60 with alopecia areata. Some clones in this sample may be carry-over from other donors' samples. This CDR3 is CASSDRTGEGYTF. The CDR3 coding sequence is TGTGCCAGCAGTGATAGGACAGGGGAAGGCTACACCTTC.